One and the same sample provided the 15 T cell receptor beta chains below, sequenced in a study of blood T cell repertoires in COVID-19. Repertoires were generated with immunoSEQ multiplex PCR, while TCRdb's copy carries only in-frame clones and drops some. Here the sample spans tens of thousands of clones, 79% being singletons. Sequenced: peripheral blood. The receptors derive from a human donor in a cohort sampled during active COVID-19.

As DNA, the CDR3 is TGTGCCAGCAACCCTGACAGGGGGCTATACGAGCAGTACTTC. It yields the protein CASNPDRGLYEQYF. This chain joins TRBV6-5 and TRBJ2-7; 10 nucleotides match TRBD1. After removal of 7 bases from V and 4 bases from J, the junction contained 7 bases not matched to a gene. CDR3 size: 14 residues. Germline V gene sequence: CDR1 MNHEY, CDR2 SVGAGI.

The chain employs TRBV27 and TRBJ1-1; tentative D call: TRBD1 (5 bases). V gave up 6 bases and J gave up 5 bases, with 16 bases separating them. This CDR3 comprises 14 residues. CDR1 is MNHEY, CDR2 SMNVEV, per germline (reference sequence). The chain's CDR3 is CASSFLGGSTEAFF. In DNA form, the CDR3 reads TGTGCCAGCAGCTTCTTGGGGGGAAGTACTGAAGCTTTCTTT.

This clone has only a few counts. V and J are TRBV11-2 and TRBJ1-6; 7 positions match TRBD1. CDR3 length: 13 amino acids. Trimming removed 5 bases from V and 10 bases from J; junction bases left unmatched: 5. CDR1 and CDR2 (germline): SGHAT, FQNNGV. The CDR3 DNA follows: TGTGCCAGCAGCCACAGGGGAGACTCACCCCTCCACTTT. Residues: CASSHRGDSPLHF. The full variable domain, its missing parts supplied by reference TRBV11-2 and TRBJ1-6, is EAGVAQSPRYKIIEKRQSVAFWCNPISGHATLYWYQQILGQGPKLLIQFQNNGVVDDSQLPKDRFSAERLKGVDSTLKIQPAKLEDSAVYLCASSHRGDSPLHFGNGTRLTVT.

This chain joins TRBV19 and TRBJ2-1; possible D gene TRBD2, 7 bases. Germline CDR1 LNHDA, CDR2 SQIVND (reference sequence). The CDR3 length is 17 residues. Between the trimmed V and J ends, which lost 4 bases and 3 bases, there was a span of 19 bases. The CDR3 DNA is TGTGCCAGTAGTACTGGGGGCCTAGCGGAGGGCTACAATGAGCAGTTCTTC. Amino acid sequence: CASSTGGLAEGYNEQFF.

The chain combines TRBV3-1 (or the pseudogene TRBV3-2) with TRBJ2-7, with 16 nucleotides matching TRBD2. V trimming: 7 bases; J trimming: 7 bases; junction bases outside the gene matches: 7. This CDR3 region has 15 residues. In germline, CDR1 is LGHDT, CDR2 YNNKEL (reference sequence). The CDR3 loop reads CASKPGLAGGREQYF. In DNA, the CDR3 is TGTGCCAGCAAGCCGGGACTAGCGGGAGGGCGGGAGCAGTACTTC.

V and J are TRBV11-2 and TRBJ1-3; D ambiguous. This CDR3 is 14 amino acids long. The germline CDR1 and CDR2 sequences are SGHAT and FQNNGV. Trimming removed 7 bases at V and 2 bases at J, with 12 bases between. CDR3 nucleotides: TGTGCCAGCACGCTTGTGGCAGCTGGAAACACCATATATTTT. This gives the protein CASTLVAAGNTIYF.

This chain uses TRBV7-2 with TRBJ2-3, with D possibly TRBD1 on 7 matching bases. The CDR3 runs to 15 residues. The germline V gene encodes CDR1 SGHTA and CDR2 FQGNSA. V lost 4 bases, J lost 2 bases, and 13 bases lay in between. The chain's CDR3 is CASSWAGQITDTQYF. The CDR3 nucleotides read TGTGCCAGCAGCTGGGCGGGACAGATCACAGATACGCAGTATTTT.

The rearrangement links TRBV29-1 to TRBJ2-5; TRBD1 might be the D (5 bases). The germline CDR1 and CDR2 sequences are SQVTM and ANQGSEA. Trimming cost V 7 bases and J 4 bases, with 16 bases left between them. The CDR3 runs to 13 residues. The CDR3 DNA sequence: TGCAGCGCCCAGGACACGCCCCGAGAGACCCAGTACTTC. The encoded protein is CSAQDTPRETQYF.

The CDR3 DNA is TGCGCCAGCAGCTTGACTGGGCCGAGCTCTGGAAACACCATATATTTT. Translation gives CASSLTGPSSGNTIYF. The chain recombines TRBV5-1 with TRBJ1-3; no clear D. This CDR3 is built from 16 residues. CDR1 and CDR2 from the germline V gene are SGHRS and YFSETQ. Deletions cut 1 base from V and 0 bases from J, with 11 bases between.

The J gene is TRBJ1-5, the V gene TRBV28; D gene uncertain. Germline CDR1 MDHEN, CDR2 SYDVKM. The length of the CDR3 is 14 residues. V dropped 7 bases and J dropped 3 bases, with 13 bases sitting between them. CDR3 coding DNA: TGTGCCAGCACCGCCGAGGAACCCAATCAGCCCCAGCATTTT. Translated: CASTAEEPNQPQHF.

V usage is TRBV4-1 and J usage is TRBJ2-6; D remains ambiguous. Trimming shortened V by 3 bases and J by 3 bases, and 15 bases separated the two germline ends. The CDR3 sequence is 17 residues long. Germline-derived CDR1 and CDR2 are MGHRA and YSYEKL. The CDR3, as DNA: TGCGCCAGCAGCCACAGCAGGCCCCCAGATGGGGCCAACGTCCTGACTTTC. Translated, it gives CASSHSRPPDGANVLTF.

This chain links TRBV11-2 with TRBJ1-6, with a weak D call TRBD1 (5 bases). The germline V and J ends were trimmed by 2 bases and 7 bases, with 9 bases remaining between them. The CDR3 sequence is 14 residues long. Germline-derived CDR1 and CDR2 are SGHAT and FQNNGV. CDR3 amino acids: CASSLTGPNSPLHF. The CDR3 DNA is TGTGCCAGCAGCTTAACAGGTCCCAATTCACCCCTCCACTTT.

V is TRBV19 and J is TRBJ1-5, with unresolved D. Trimming left V 2 bases short and J 7 bases short, with 12 bases between. CDR3 length: 14 residues. Per germline, CDR1 LNHDA and CDR2 SQIVND (reference sequence). The CDR3 coding sequence is TGTGCCAGTAGTATACATCGGGTTGGGCAGCCCCAGCATTTT. Residues: CASSIHRVGQPQHF.

The chain couples TRBV6-5 to TRBJ2-7; D might be TRBD2 (6 bases). Trimming left V 2 bases short and J 6 bases short, with 14 bases between. Germline V gene lookup returns CDR1 MNHEY and CDR2 SVGAGI. The CDR3 has 14 residues. The CDR3 loop is CASSYGLATFEQYF. The CDR3 DNA is TGTGCCAGCAGTTACGGGCTAGCGACCTTCGAGCAGTACTTC.

The V gene is TRBV4-2, the J gene TRBJ2-5; the match to TRBD2 covers 8 bases. The CDR3 covers 15 residues. Germline V gives CDR1 LGHNA, CDR2 YNFKEQ. Unmatched junction bases numbered 4, after V lost 0 bases and J lost 4 bases. The CDR3 bases are TGTGCCAGCAGCCAAGAGGGACTAGAATCAGAGACCCAGTACTTC. This encodes CASSQEGLESETQYF.